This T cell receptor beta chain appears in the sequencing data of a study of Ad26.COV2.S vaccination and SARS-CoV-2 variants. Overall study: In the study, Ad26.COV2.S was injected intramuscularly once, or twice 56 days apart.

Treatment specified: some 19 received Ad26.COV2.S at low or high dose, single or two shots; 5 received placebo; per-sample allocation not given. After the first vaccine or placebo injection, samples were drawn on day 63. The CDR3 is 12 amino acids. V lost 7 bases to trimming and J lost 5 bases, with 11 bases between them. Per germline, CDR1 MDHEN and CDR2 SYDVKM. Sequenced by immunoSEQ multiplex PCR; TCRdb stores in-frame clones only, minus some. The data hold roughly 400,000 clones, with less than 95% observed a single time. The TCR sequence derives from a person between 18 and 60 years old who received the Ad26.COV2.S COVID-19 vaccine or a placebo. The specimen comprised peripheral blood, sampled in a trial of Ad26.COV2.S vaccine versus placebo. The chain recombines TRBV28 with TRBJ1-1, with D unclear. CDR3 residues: CASKLAPTEAFF. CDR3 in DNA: TGTGCCAGCAAATTGGCCCCGACTGAAGCTTTCTTT.